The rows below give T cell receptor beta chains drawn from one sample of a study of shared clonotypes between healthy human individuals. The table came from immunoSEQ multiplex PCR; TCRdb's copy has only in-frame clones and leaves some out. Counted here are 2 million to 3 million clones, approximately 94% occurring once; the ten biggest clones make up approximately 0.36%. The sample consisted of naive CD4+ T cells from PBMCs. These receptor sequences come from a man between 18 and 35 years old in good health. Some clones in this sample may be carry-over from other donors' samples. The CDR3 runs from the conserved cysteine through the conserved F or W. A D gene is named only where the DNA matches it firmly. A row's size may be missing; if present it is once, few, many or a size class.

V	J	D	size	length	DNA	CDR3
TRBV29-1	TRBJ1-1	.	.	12	TGCAGCACGCATGACGGGAACACTGAAGCTTTCTTT	CSTHDGNTEAFF
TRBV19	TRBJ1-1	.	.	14	TGTGCCAGTAGTTTTCAGGGGTTGTCTAGAGGAGCTTTCTTT	CASSFQGLSRGAFF
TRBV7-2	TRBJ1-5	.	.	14	TGTGCCAGCAGCTTAAAAGGTGGGAATCAGCCCCAGCATTTT	CASSLKGGNQPQHF
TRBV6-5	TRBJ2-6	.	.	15	TGTGCCAGCAGTCGACAGAGCTCTGGGGCCAACGTCCTGACTTTC	CASSRQSSGANVLTF
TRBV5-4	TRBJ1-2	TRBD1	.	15	TGTGCCAGCAGGGGGACAGGGGTGTTTGATCGTGGCTACACCTTC	CASRGTGVFDRGYTF
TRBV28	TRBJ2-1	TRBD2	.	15	TGTGCCAGCAGCCCCCCAGGAGCGGGATACAATGAGCAGTTCTTC	CASSPPGAGYNEQFF
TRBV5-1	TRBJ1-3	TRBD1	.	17	TGCGCCAGCAGCCCCGGGACAGGGGGCCATTTCGGAAACACCATATATTTT	CASSPGTGGHFGNTIYF
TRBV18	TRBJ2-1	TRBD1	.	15	TGTGCCAGCTCACTCGACAGGGCATCCTACAATGAGCAGTTCTTC	CASSLDRASYNEQFF
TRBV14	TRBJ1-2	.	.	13	TGTGCCAGCAGCAGGGATAGGGTATATGGCTACACCTTC	CASSRDRVYGYTF
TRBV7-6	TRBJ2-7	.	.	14	TGTGCCAGCAGCTCAAGATTCCTAAATGGTGAGCAGTACTTC	CASSSRFLNGEQYF
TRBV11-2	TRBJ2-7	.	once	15	TGTGCCAGCAGCTTAGTTTTTCGGGGTTCCTACGAGCAGTACTTC	CASSLVFRGSYEQYF
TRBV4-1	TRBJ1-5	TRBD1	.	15	TGCGCCAGCAGCCAAGTCCAGGGGGCAGGTCAGCCCCAGCATTTT	CASSQVQGAGQPQHF
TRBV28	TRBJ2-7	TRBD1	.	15	TGTGCCAGCAGTACCCCCGGACAGGGTAAAGGGGAGCAGTACTTC	CASSTPGQGKGEQYF
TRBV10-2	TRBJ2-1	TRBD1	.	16	TGCGCCAGCAGTGACGTGACAGGGAGTTTCCACAATGAGCAGTTCTTC	CASSDVTGSFHNEQFF
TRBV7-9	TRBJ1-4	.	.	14	TGTGCCAGCAGCTTAGCTGGGGGCGGAGAAAAACTGTTTTTT	CASSLAGGGEKLFF
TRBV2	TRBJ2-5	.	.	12	TGTGCCAGCAGTCCCCACCAAGAGACCCAGTACTTC	CASSPHQETQYF
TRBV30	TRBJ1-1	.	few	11	TGTGCCTGGAGTACCCGCACTGAAGCTTTCTTT	CAWSTRTEAFF
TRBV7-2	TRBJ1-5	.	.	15	TGTGCCAGCAGCTTAGTGGGAAATAGCAATCAGCCCCAGCATTTT	CASSLVGNSNQPQHF
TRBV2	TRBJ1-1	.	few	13	TGTGCCAGCAGTGAGCAAGAGGACACTGAAGCTTTCTTT	CASSEQEDTEAFF
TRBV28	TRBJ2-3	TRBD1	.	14	TGTGCCAGCTTAAACAGGGGGAAGGAAGGTACGCAGTATTTT	CASLNRGKEGTQYF
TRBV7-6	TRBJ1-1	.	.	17	TGTGCCAGCAGACCTCCTCCCGACAGCTTGATGAACACTGAAGCTTTCTTT	CASRPPPDSLMNTEAFF
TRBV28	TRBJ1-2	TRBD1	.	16	TGTGCCAGCACCCGCTCCTCTGGGACAGGGAACTATGGCTACACCTTC	CASTRSSGTGNYGYTF
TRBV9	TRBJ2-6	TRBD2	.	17	TGTGCCAGCAGCGTAGGACTAGCGGGACCAGGGGCCAACGTCCTGACTTTC	CASSVGLAGPGANVLTF
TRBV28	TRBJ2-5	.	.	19	TGTGCCAGCTTCTCCCTCTATCTCAAGGGCAAAGGGGAGGAAGAGACCCAGTACTTC	CASFSLYLKGKGEEETQYF
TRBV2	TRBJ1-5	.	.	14	TGTGCCAGCAGTGCTCAGGGCCCTCGGCAGCCCCAGCATTTT	CASSAQGPRQPQHF
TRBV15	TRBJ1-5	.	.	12	TGTGCCACCAGCAGAGATCAACAGCCCCAGCATTTT	CATSRDQQPQHF
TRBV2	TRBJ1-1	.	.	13	TGTGCCAGCGGGGGCCTAGCGAACACTGAAGCTTTCTTT	CASGGLANTEAFF
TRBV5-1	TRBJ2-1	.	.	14	TGCGCCAGCAGCTTGGGCAGATACAACAATGAGCAGTTCTTC	CASSLGRYNNEQFF
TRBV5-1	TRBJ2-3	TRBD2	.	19	TGCGCCAGCAGCTCTCGGACAGGGACGACTAGCGGGAGGACAGATACGCAGTATTTT	CASSSRTGTTSGRTDTQYF